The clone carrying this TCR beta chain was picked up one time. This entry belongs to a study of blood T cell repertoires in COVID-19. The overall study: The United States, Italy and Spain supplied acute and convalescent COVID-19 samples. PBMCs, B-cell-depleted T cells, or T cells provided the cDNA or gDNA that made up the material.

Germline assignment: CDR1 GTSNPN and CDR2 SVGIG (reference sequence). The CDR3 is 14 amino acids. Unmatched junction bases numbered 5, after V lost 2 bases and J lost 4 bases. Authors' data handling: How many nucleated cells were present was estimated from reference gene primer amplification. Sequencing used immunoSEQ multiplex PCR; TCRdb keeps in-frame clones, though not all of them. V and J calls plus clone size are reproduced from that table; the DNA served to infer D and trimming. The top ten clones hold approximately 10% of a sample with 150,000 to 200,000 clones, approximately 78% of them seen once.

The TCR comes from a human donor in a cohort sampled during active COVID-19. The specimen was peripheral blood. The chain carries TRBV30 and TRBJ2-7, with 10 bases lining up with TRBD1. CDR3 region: CAWSTGTGAYEQYF. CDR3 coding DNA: TGTGCCTGGAGTACCGGGACAGGGGCATACGAGCAGTACTTC.